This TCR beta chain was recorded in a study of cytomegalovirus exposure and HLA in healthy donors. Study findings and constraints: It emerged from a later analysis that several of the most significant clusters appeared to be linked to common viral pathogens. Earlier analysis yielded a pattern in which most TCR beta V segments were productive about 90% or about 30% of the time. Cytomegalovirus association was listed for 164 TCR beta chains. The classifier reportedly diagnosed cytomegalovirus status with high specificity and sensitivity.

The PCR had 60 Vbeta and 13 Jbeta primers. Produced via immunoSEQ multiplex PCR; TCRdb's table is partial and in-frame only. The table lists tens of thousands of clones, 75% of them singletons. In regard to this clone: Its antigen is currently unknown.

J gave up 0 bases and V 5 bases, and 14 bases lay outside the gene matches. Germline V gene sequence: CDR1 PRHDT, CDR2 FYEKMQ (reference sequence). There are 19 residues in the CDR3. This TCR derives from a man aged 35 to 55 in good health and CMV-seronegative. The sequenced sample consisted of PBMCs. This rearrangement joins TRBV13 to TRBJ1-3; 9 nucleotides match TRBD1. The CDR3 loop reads CASSPWDRDSESSGNTIYF. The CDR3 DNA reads TGTGCCAGCAGCCCATGGGACAGGGATTCGGAGAGCTCTGGAAACACCATATATTTT.